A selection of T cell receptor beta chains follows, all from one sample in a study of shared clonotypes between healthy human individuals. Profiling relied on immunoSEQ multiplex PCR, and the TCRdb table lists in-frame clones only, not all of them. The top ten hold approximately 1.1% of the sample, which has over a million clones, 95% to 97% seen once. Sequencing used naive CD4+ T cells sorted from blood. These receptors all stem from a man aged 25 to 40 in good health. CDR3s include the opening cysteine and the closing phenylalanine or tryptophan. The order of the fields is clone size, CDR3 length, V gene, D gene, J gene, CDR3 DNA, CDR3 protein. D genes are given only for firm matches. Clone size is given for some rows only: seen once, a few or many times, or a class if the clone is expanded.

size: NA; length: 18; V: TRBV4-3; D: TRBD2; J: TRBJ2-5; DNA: TGCGCCAGCAGCCATACCACCAGGGGAGGTAGCGGGAGAGAGACCCAGTACTTC; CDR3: CASSHTTRGGSGRETQYF
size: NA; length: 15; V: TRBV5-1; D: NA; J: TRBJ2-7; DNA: TGCGCCAGCAGCTTGGGGGGAGGACAGACCTACGAGCAGTACTTC; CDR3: CASSLGGGQTYEQYF
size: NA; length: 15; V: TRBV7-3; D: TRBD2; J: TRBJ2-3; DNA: TGTGCCAGCAGCTACTCGGGGGGTCACACAGATACGCAGTATTTT; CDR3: CASSYSGGHTDTQYF
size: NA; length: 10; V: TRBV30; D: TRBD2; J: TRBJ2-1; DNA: TGTGCGGAGGGGACTACCCTCCAGTTCTTC; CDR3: CAEGTTLQFF
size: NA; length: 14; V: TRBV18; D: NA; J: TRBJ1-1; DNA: TGTGCCAGCTCACCGGGGGGCGTGAACACTGAAGCTTTCTTT; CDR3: CASSPGGVNTEAFF
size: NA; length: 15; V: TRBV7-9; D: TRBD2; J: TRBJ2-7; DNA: TGTGCCAGCAGCTTAACTAGCGGGAGCACCTACGAGCAGTACTTC; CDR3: CASSLTSGSTYEQYF
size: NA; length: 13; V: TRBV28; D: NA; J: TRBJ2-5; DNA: TGTGCCAGCAGTTTTGGCGGTCAAGAGACCCAGTACTTC; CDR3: CASSFGGQETQYF
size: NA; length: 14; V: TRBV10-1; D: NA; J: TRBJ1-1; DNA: TGCGCCAGCAGCCGAGGCGGACCGAACACTGAAGCTTTCTTT; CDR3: CASSRGGPNTEAFF
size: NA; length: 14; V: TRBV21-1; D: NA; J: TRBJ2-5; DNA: TGTGCCAGTACCGGGACTAGTCAACGGGAGACCCAGTACTTC; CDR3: CASTGTSQRETQYF
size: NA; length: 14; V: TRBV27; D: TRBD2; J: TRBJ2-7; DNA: TGTGCCAGCAGTTTCCTAGCGGGAGGTGGCGAGCAGTACTTC; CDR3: CASSFLAGGGEQYF
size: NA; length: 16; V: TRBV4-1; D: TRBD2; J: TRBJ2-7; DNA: TGCGCCAGCAGCCAAGAGGGGAAGCGGGAACACTACGAGCAGTACTTC; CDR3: CASSQEGKREHYEQYF
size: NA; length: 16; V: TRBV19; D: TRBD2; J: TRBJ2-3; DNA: TGTGCCAGTAGTATGCTCCGAGCGGGAGGGCCAGATACGCAGTATTTT; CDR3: CASSMLRAGGPDTQYF
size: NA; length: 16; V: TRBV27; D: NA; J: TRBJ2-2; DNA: TGTGCCAGCAGCCGCGCGGGCTCCGCGAACACCGGGGAGCTGTTTTTT; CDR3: CASSRAGSANTGELFF
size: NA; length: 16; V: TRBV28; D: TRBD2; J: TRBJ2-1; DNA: TGTGCCAGCAGTTCCAGCGGGAGACGGGTCTACAATGAGCAGTTCTTC; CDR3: CASSSSGRRVYNEQFF
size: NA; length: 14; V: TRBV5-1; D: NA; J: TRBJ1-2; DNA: TGCGCCAGCAGCTCTCCCGGGGGGCTGCATGGCTACACCTTC; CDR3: CASSSPGGLHGYTF
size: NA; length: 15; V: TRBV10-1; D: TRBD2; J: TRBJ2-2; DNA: TGCGCCACCTCCGCGGGGGAGAGGTACACCGGGGAGCTGTTTTTT; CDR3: CATSAGERYTGELFF
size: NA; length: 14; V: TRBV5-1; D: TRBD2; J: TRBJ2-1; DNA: TGCGCCAGCAGCCAGACTAGCGGGAGCAATGAGCAGTTCTTC; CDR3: CASSQTSGSNEQFF
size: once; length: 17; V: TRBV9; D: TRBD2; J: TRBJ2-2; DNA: TGTGCCAGCAGCCAACGACTAGCGGGATTGTTCACCGGGGAGCTGTTTTTT; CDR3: CASSQRLAGLFTGELFF
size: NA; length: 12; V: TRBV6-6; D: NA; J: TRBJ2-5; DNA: TGTGCCAGCAAGAGGGCCGAGGAGACCCAGTACTTC; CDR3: CASKRAEETQYF
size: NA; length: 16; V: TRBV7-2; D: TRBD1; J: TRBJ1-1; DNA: TGTGCCAGCAGCGCCTACGGACAGGTTTTCCGCACTGAAGCTTTCTTT; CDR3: CASSAYGQVFRTEAFF
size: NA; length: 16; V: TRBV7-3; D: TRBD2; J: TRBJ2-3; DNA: TGTGCCAGCAGCCCGTTAGCGGGAGGTGACACAGATACGCAGTATTTT; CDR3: CASSPLAGGDTDTQYF
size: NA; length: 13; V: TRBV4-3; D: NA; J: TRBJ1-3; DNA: TGCGCCAGCAGCCAAGATAGAGAAAACACCATATATTTT; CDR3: CASSQDRENTIYF
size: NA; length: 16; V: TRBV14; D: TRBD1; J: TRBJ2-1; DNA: TGTGCCAGCAGCCAAGGGCAGGGGGCGCTTTCCAATGAGCAGTTCTTC; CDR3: CASSQGQGALSNEQFF
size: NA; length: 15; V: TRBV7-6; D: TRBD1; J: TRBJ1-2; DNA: TGTGCCAGCAGCTTGGCGACAGGGCGGACGAGTGGCTACACCTTC; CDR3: CASSLATGRTSGYTF
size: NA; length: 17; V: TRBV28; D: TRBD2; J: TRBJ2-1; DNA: TGTGCCAGCAGTCACGATGGAGGGACTAGCGGGAGCTATGAGCAGTTCTTC; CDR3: CASSHDGGTSGSYEQFF
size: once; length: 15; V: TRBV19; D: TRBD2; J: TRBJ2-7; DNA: TGTGCCAGTAGGAGACTAGCGGGACCCTCCTACGAGCAGTACTTC; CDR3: CASRRLAGPSYEQYF
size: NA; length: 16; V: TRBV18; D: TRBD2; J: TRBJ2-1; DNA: TGTGCCAGCTCGCCGGGACTAGACGTCTCCTACAATGAGCAGTTCTTC; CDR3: CASSPGLDVSYNEQFF
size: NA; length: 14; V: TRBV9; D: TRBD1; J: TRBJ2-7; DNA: TGTGCCAGCAGCGCCCGACAGGGTTCCTACGAGCAGTACTTC; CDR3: CASSARQGSYEQYF
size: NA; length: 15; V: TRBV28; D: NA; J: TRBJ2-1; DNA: TGTGCCAGCGGGAGTTTAAGGTCGCGGTACAATGAGCAGTTCTTC; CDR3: CASGSLRSRYNEQFF